This record concerns one T cell receptor (beta chain) sequence. Data came from immunoSEQ multiplex PCR; TCRdb stores just in-frame clones and leaves some out. This table holds more than 30,000 clones, roughly 89% found once. These data come from a study of lymphopenia after photon versus proton radiotherapy. This CDR3 is built from 16 residues. The sequence came from a woman in her 70s with pancreatic cancer. Some clones in this sample may be carry-over from other donors' samples. The rearrangement links TRBV7-5 to TRBJ2-2; the D call in the table, TRBD1, was not verified against the DNA. TRBV7-5 is flagged as a pseudogene. The specimen comprised peripheral blood, sampled from a patient treated with proton-based radiotherapy. The CDR3, as DNA: TGTGCCAGAAGCCCAAACAGGGACAGGATGACCGGGGAGCTGTTTTTT. Translating gives CARSPNRDRMTGELFF.